Below are 3 T cell receptor beta chains sequenced from a single sample in a study of OX40 agonist ivuxolimab in advanced cancers. The library was obtained by the immunoSEQ multiplex PCR assay. This is the immuneACCESS table as TCRdb keeps it, with only in-frame sequences that have V and J called. A part of the clones is gone; compared with another copy, unresolved V genes explain less than half, and the rest is unexplained. Counted in this sample were tens of thousands of clones; nearly 90% of them appeared once. About 0.31% of the sample rests with the top ten. The sequencing here drew on CD4+ or CD8+ T cells sorted from blood, taken in a trial of the OX40 agonist ivuxolimab. The receptors shown here come from an adult with an advanced solid tumor such as melanoma, head and neck, liver or kidney cancer.

This chain links TRBV5-1 with TRBJ2-3; 14 bases agree with TRBD2. CDR1 and CDR2 (germline): SGHRS, YFSETQ. Trimming at V came to 4 bases and at J to 1 base, leaving 8 bases not matched to a gene. The CDR3 spans 18 residues. The CDR3 DNA sequence: TGCGCCAGCAGCCCGGCGGGACTAGCGGGGGCCCGCACAGATACGCAGTATTTT. Translating it yields CASSPAGLAGARTDTQYF. The entire variable domain, with the rest obtained from reference TRBV5-1 and TRBJ2-3, is as follows: KAGVTQTPRYLIKTRGQQVTLSCSPISGHRSVSWYQQTPGQGLQFLFEYFSETQRNKGNFPGRFSGRQFSNSRSEMNVSTLELGDSALYLCASSPAGLAGARTDTQYFGPGTRLTVL.

The CDR3 DNA follows: TGTGCCAGCAGTTACTCTAGACAGTTGAACACTGAAGCTTTCTTT. It translates to CASSYSRQLNTEAFF. The chain couples TRBV6-6 to TRBJ1-1; D is perhaps TRBD1 (5 bases). Germline V gene sequence: CDR1 MNHNY, CDR2 SVGAGI (reference sequence). The length of the CDR3 is 15 residues. V gave up 0 bases and J gave up 0 bases, with 8 bases separating them.

J is TRBJ1-4 and V is TRBV19, with a tentative D call TRBD1 (5 bases). Trimming pared 10 bases from V and 6 bases from J, leaving 18 bases between. The CDR3 loop spans 14 amino acids. The germline gives CDR1 LNHDA, CDR2 SQIVND (reference sequence). CDR3 amino acids: CATALSGTHEKLFF. CDR3 nucleotides: TGTGCCACCGCCCTTTCCGGGACCCATGAAAAACTGTTTTTT.